This T cell receptor (beta chain) originates from a study of radiation and T cells in renal cell carcinoma. Time point described: blood 2 weeks post-SBRT. Treatment denoted: 15 Gy SBRT to primary tumor, nephrectomy 4 weeks later. The CDR3 length is 17 residues. Germline CDR1 LGHNA, CDR2 YNFKEQ. The V and J ends lost 3 bases and 5 bases, in that order; junction bases with no gene match: 7. Sequencing used immunoSEQ multiplex PCR; TCRdb keeps in-frame clones, though not all of them. This sample has roughly 150,000 clones, with 87% found just once. This specimen consisted of blood, obtained from a patient whose treatment included radiotherapy and nephrectomy. The receptor was isolated from a woman aged 45 to 65 with renal cell carcinoma. The V call is TRBV4-2, the J call TRBJ2-2, with 12 bases identical to TRBD1. The CDR3 reads CASSQGTGGRGTGELFF. Written as DNA, the CDR3 is TGTGCCAGCAGCCAGGGGACAGGGGGCCGGGGGACCGGGGAGCTGTTTTTT.